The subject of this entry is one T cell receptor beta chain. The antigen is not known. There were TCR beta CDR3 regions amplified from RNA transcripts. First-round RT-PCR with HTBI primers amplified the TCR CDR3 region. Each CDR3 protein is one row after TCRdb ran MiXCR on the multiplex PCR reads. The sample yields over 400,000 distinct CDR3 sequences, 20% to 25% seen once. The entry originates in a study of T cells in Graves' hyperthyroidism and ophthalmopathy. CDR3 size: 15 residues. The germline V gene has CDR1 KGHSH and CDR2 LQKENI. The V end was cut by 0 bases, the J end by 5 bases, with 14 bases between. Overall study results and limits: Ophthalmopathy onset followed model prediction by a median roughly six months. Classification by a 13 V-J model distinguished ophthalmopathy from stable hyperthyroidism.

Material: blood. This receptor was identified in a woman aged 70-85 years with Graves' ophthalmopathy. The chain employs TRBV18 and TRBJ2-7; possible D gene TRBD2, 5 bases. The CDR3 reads CASSPPPGFANEQYF. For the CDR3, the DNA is TGTGCCAGCTCACCACCCCCGGGATTTGCAAACGAGCAGTACTTC.